Listed below are T cell receptor beta chains from one sample, sequenced in a study of blood T cell repertoires in COVID-19. Sequencing used immunoSEQ multiplex PCR; TCRdb keeps in-frame clones, though not all of them. Among a few hundred thousand clones listed, about 85% were seen once. The sequencing input was peripheral blood. The receptors come from a woman younger than 35 who had recovered from COVID-19. CDR3s include the opening cysteine and the closing phenylalanine or tryptophan. Fields, in order: D gene, clone size, J gene, V gene, CDR3 length, CDR3 protein, CDR3 DNA. D genes are given only for firm matches. Size values are once, few and many counts, or a class for expanded clones, and some rows have none.

>TRBD1|NA|TRBJ2-5|TRBV28|13
CASRYDRGETQYF
TGTGCCAGCAGGTACGACAGGGGAGAGACCCAGTACTTC
>TRBD1|NA|TRBJ2-3|TRBV30|13
CAWSETGADTQYF
TGTGCCTGGAGCGAAACAGGGGCGGATACGCAGTATTTT
>TRBD1|NA|TRBJ2-3|TRBV7-9|15
CASSLPGQGTDTQYF
TGTGCCAGCAGCTTGCCCGGACAGGGTACAGATACGCAGTATTTT
>NA|NA|TRBJ2-1|TRBV11-3|12
CASSLAYNEQFF
TGTGCCAGCAGCTTGGCTTACAATGAGCAGTTCTTC
>TRBD1|NA|TRBJ2-2|TRBV27|14
CASRQTGWAGELFF
TGTGCCAGCAGGCAGACAGGGTGGGCCGGGGAGCTGTTTTTT
>NA|NA|TRBJ2-7|TRBV5-1|13
CASSLKGTYEQYF
TGCGCCAGCAGCTTGAAGGGGACCTACGAGCAGTACTTC
>TRBD1|NA|TRBJ1-2|TRBV7-9|14
CASSSQGVDYGYTF
TGTGCCAGCAGCTCGCAGGGGGTGGACTATGGCTACACCTTC
>NA|NA|TRBJ2-7|TRBV25-1|12
CASGHLSDEQYF
TGTGCCAGCGGACACCTCAGCGACGAGCAGTACTTC
>NA|NA|TRBJ2-1|TRBV27|12
CASSSLGYEQFF
TGTGCCAGCAGTTCCCTCGGGTATGAGCAGTTCTTC
>TRBD1|NA|TRBJ2-7|TRBV30|13
CAWSRGLIYEQYF
TGTGCCTGGAGTAGGGGGCTGATCTACGAGCAGTACTTC
>NA|once|TRBJ1-1|TRBV5-1|15
CASSFIGEAGGEAFF
TGCGCCAGCAGCTTTATAGGTGAGGCCGGAGGTGAAGCTTTCTTT
>NA|NA|TRBJ2-7|TRBV7-2|13
CASSLVYGEPQYF
TGTGCCAGCAGCTTAGTTTATGGGGAGCCGCAGTACTTC
>NA|NA|TRBJ1-4|TRBV11-2|15
CASSATRGDLRKLFF
TGTGCCAGCAGCGCGACTCGGGGGGATTTGCGGAAACTGTTTTTT
>NA|NA|TRBJ2-1|TRBV10-1|13
CASSEFRGCEQFF
TGCGCCAGCAGTGAGTTTAGGGGATGTGAGCAGTTCTTC
>NA|once|TRBJ2-3|TRBV19|14
CASSIQEGTDTQYF
TGTGCCAGTAGTATCCAGGAGGGGACAGATACGCAGTATTTT
>TRBD2|NA|TRBJ2-5|TRBV3-1/TRBV3-2|19
CASSHQWTSGRPAKETQYF
TGTGCCAGCAGCCACCAGTGGACTAGCGGGAGACCGGCAAAAGAGACCCAGTACTTC
>NA|few|TRBJ1-1|TRBV28|12
CASSWSSTEAFF
TGTGCCAGCAGTTGGAGCAGCACTGAAGCTTTCTTT
>NA|NA|TRBJ1-5|TRBV19|16
CASTRRYDSANQPQHF
TGTGCCAGTACACGGCGGTACGACTCGGCGAATCAGCCCCAGCATTTT
>NA|NA|TRBJ1-3|TRBV4-1|14
CASSPTDSGNTIYF
TGCGCCAGCAGTCCGACAGACTCTGGAAACACCATATATTTT
>TRBD2|NA|TRBJ2-1|TRBV4-3|17
CASSQDWAGVVRNEQFF
TGCGCCAGCAGCCAAGACTGGGCGGGAGTAGTACGGAATGAGCAGTTCTTC
>NA|once|TRBJ2-5|TRBV6-6|12
CATKEGQETQYF
TGTGCCACCAAGGAGGGCCAAGAGACCCAGTACTTC
>NA|NA|TRBJ1-1|TRBV4-3|17
CASSQGGSEYRNTEAFF
TGCGCCAGCAGCCAGGGGGGGAGTGAGTATCGGAACACTGAAGCTTTCTTT
>NA|NA|TRBJ1-5|TRBV30|14
CAWTSTGGHQPQHF
TGTGCCTGGACTTCCACAGGAGGGCATCAGCCCCAGCATTTT
>NA|NA|TRBJ1-1|TRBV15|13
CATSIQKNTEAFF
TGTGCCACCAGCATCCAGAAAAACACTGAAGCTTTCTTT
>NA|NA|TRBJ2-5|TRBV3-1/TRBV3-2|13
CASSREVTETQYF
TGTGCCAGCAGCCGGGAGGTCACCGAGACCCAGTACTTC
>NA|NA|TRBJ2-1|TRBV2|16
CASSELLELRDNEQFF
TGTGCCAGCAGTGAGCTACTAGAATTAAGAGACAATGAGCAGTTCTTC
>NA|NA|TRBJ2-3|TRBV24-1|14
CATSSWTFTDTQYF
TGTGCCACCAGTTCTTGGACATTTACAGATACGCAGTATTTT
>NA|NA|TRBJ2-7|TRBV29-1|11
CSVTGKHEQYF
TGCAGCGTTACGGGGAAACACGAGCAGTACTTC
>TRBD2|once|TRBJ2-7|TRBV19|16
CASSRGLAGGPYEQYF
TGTGCCAGTAGTCGGGGACTAGCGGGAGGGCCCTACGAGCAGTACTTC
>NA|NA|TRBJ2-3|TRBV13|12
CASSLFSDTQYF
TGTGCCAGCAGCTTATTCTCAGATACGCAGTATTTT
>NA|NA|TRBJ2-6|TRBV7-2|13
CAIRDLGANVLTF
TGTGCCATCCGGGATTTAGGGGCCAACGTCCTGACTTTC
>NA|medium-sized|TRBJ1-1|TRBV11-2|15
CASSPKLGPNTEAFF
TGTGCCAGCAGCCCCAAACTGGGCCCGAACACTGAAGCTTTCTTT
>NA|NA|TRBJ1-1|TRBV5-1|14
CASSFRGPNTEAFF
TGCGCCAGCAGTTTCAGGGGACCAAACACTGAAGCTTTCTTT